The source of this T cell receptor beta chain is a study of neurological immune-mediated disorders. This clonotype was seen a handful of times. Germline loops: CDR1 ENHRY, CDR2 SYGVKD. The CDR3 loop spans 11 amino acids. V lost 4 bases and J lost 10, with 10 bases in between. TCRdb reprocessed the 5' RACE reads via MiXCR and lists one record per CDR3 protein. This sample has more than 75,000 distinct CDR3 sequences, with under 13% found just once. The sequence was obtained from a man in his forties or fifties in good health. This chain connects TRBV10-3 to TRBJ1-1; D uncertain. Material: PBMCs. CDR3 sequence: CAISGPRGAFF. Here the CDR3 DNA reads TGTGCCATCAGTGGTCCCCGGGGAGCTTTCTTT.